These 4 T cell receptor beta chains were all obtained from the same sample, sequenced in a study of Graves' ophthalmopathy and Graves' hyperthyroidism. Using RNA transcripts, the TCR beta CDR3 regions were amplified. A first-round RT-PCR used HTBI primers, followed by a second-round multiplex PCR. One entry per CDR3 protein results from TCRdb running MiXCR on the multiplex PCR reads. The repertoire has nearly 400,000 distinct CDR3 sequences, about 18% of them found once; the top ten carry roughly 1.6%. Source material: peripheral blood. These receptors came from a woman in her late teens or twenties with Graves' ophthalmopathy.

This clonotype was picked up a small number of times. The rearrangement joins TRBV5-1 to TRBJ2-7; D call uncertain. The length of the CDR3 is 14 residues. Trimming shortened V by 0 bases and J by 4 bases, and 11 bases separated the two germline ends. The germline V gene has CDR1 SGHRS and CDR2 YFSETQ. For the CDR3, the DNA is TGCGCCAGCAGCTTGGGTACAACCCGGTACGAGCAGTACTTC. Protein product: CASSLGTTRYEQYF. The complete variable domain, with remaining parts taken from reference TRBV5-1 and TRBJ2-7, reads KAGVTQTPRYLIKTRGQQVTLSCSPISGHRSVSWYQQTPGQGLQFLFEYFSETQRNKGNFPGRFSGRQFSNSRSEMNVSTLELGDSALYLCASSLGTTRYEQYFGPGTRLTVT.

At least ten counts were recorded for this clonotype. The rearrangement uses TRBV6-2 or TRBV6-3 and TRBJ1-1, with D tentatively TRBD1 (5 bases). V shed 2 bases and J shed 0 bases, with 13 bases lying between them. Germline V gene data show CDR1 as MNHEY and CDR2 as SVGEGT. This CDR3 region has 16 residues. CDR3 residues: CASSYTRQLMNTEAFF. CDR3 nucleotide sequence: TGTGCCAGCAGTTACACGCGACAGCTTATGAACACTGAAGCTTTCTTT.

The chain has TRBV28 and TRBJ1-2; 7 nucleotides match TRBD1. CDR1 and CDR2 from the germline V gene are MDHEN and SYDVKM. V gave up 6 bases and J gave up 0 bases; unmatched junction bases: 7. CDR3 size: 15 residues. CDR3 loop: CASRPQGTANYGYTF. The CDR3 DNA is TGTGCCAGCAGGCCACAGGGGACAGCTAACTATGGCTACACCTTC.

This clonotype showed up just once. This may arise from a read error, as a much more abundant clone is one base away. The chain combines TRBV13 with TRBJ2-7; 11 bases match TRBD1. Germline loops: CDR1 PRHDT, CDR2 FYEKMQ (reference sequence). This CDR3 spans 16 amino acids. CDR3 amino acids: CASSPRTGGVSYGQYF. Written as DNA, the CDR3 is TGTGCCAGCAGCCCAAGGACAGGGGGCGTCTCCTACGGGCAGTACTTC.